One TCR beta chain is described in this entry. What it binds is not known. This record comes from a study of T cell responses to AZD1222 COVID-19 vaccine. The overall study: Second-dose intervals of approximately 4 or approximately 12 weeks were pooled. Findings and caveats of the study: Clonal diversity may have been underestimated in mostly white British donors. Repertoires were sampled only after the peak T cell response. The study reported that nearly half of spike-specific TCRs target unmutated variant regions.

This CDR3 contains 15 residues. CDR1 MNHEY and CDR2 SVGEGT come from the germline V gene. Germline trimming cut 5 bases from V and 1 base from J; bases unmatched to any gene: 4. Sequenced by immunoSEQ multiplex PCR; TCRdb stores in-frame clones only, minus some. The sample records fewer than 110,000 clones, about 86% being singletons. This TCR was recovered from an adult in good health. V gene TRBV6-2 or TRBV6-3 combines with J gene TRBJ2-4; 8 bases match TRBD1. The sample consisted of peripheral blood, taken on day 0 of AZD1222 vaccination. The CDR3 region has the DNA TGTGCCAGCAGTAGGACAGGGCCGGCCAAAAACATTCAGTACTTC. This sequence encodes CASSRTGPAKNIQYF.